This T cell receptor (beta chain) appears in the sequencing data of a study of T cell responses to AZD1222 COVID-19 vaccine. From germline, CDR1 is KGHSH and CDR2 LQKENI. With 4 bases removed from V and 10 bases from J, the gap between germline ends came to 20 bases. CDR3 length equals 16 residues. Details on this clone: As yet, its antigen is unknown.

Overall study findings and caveats: It should be noted that donors were predominantly white British and more often female, and clonal diversity was possibly underestimated.

TCRdb keeps only in-frame clones here, not all; method: immunoSEQ multiplex PCR. The profile shows approximately 160,000 clones, 85% to 95% of them singletons. The TCR was taken from an adult in good health. The sequences come from peripheral blood, collected on day 0 of AZD1222 vaccination. J is TRBJ1-6 and V is TRBV18; weak D call: TRBD1 (5 bases). The CDR3 spells CASSRDFGGRVSPLHF. Here the CDR3 DNA reads TGTGCCAGCTCACGAGATTTTGGGGGAAGGGTATCACCCCTCCACTTT.